This T cell receptor (beta chain) was identified during a study of blood T cells in healthy people across ages. In the study overall: Per two T cells, template switching captured roughly one barcoded beta molecule.

The CDR3 runs 14 residues. V was cut by 5 bases and J by 0 bases, with 11 bases left in between. Germline values: CDR1 SGHAT, CDR2 FQNNGV. Next came a second PCR, run for roughly 7 to 12 cycles, which used a sample-barcoded 5' primer along with a J-beta primer mix. Unique molecular identifiers of 12 random nucleotides labeled each cDNA. A single record per CDR3 protein comes from TCRdb applying MiXCR to the 5' RACE reads. Counted here are approximately 800,000 distinct CDR3 sequences, less than 60% occurring once; the ten biggest clones make up about a sixth. In regard to this clonotype: The antigen is not known.

Findings and caveats of the study: Estimates drawn from one million T cells were deemed to understate diversity. The percentage of naive T cells correlated strongly with TCR beta diversity.

This sequence originates from a man at least 80 years old in good health. The sequenced sample consisted of blood. The chain links TRBV11-2 to TRBJ2-7; D unresolved. This CDR3 is CASSPRHSSYEQYF. In nucleotides, the CDR3 is TGTGCCAGCAGCCCCCGACACAGCTCCTACGAGCAGTACTTC.